The present TCR beta chain was sequenced within a study of blood T cell repertoires in COVID-19. Study background: There were acute and convalescent COVID-19 samples, and they came from the United States, Italy and Spain. The cDNA or gDNA used as material had been derived from T cells, B-cell-depleted T cells, or PBMCs.

In the authors' workflow: Nucleated cell number was recorded as an estimate derived from reference gene primer amplification. Only in-frame clones appear in the TCRdb table, and some are missing; sequencing was by immunoSEQ multiplex PCR. D and trimming were read from the DNA, whereas the V and J calls and clone size are those reported in that table. Of 55,000 to 80,000 clones in the sample, about nine tenths were seen once. The germline CDR1 and CDR2 sequences are SEHNR and FQNEAQ (reference sequence). Trimming removed 7 bases from V and 5 bases from J, with 14 bases in between. This CDR3 region has 13 residues.

This receptor was obtained from a human donor in a cohort sampled during active COVID-19. Sample: peripheral blood. The chain carries TRBV7-9 and TRBJ2-5; the D is unclear. The DNA for the CDR3 is TGTGCCAGCACCAACCCCACCGGGGAGACCCAGTACTTC. Amino acid sequence: CASTNPTGETQYF. The full variable domain, completed using reference TRBV7-9 and TRBJ2-5, is DTGVSQNPRHKITKRGQNVTFRCDPISEHNRLYWYRQTLGQGPEFLTYFQNEAQLEKSRLLSDRFSAERPKGSFSTLEIQRTEQGDSAMYLCASTNPTGETQYFGPGTRLLVL.